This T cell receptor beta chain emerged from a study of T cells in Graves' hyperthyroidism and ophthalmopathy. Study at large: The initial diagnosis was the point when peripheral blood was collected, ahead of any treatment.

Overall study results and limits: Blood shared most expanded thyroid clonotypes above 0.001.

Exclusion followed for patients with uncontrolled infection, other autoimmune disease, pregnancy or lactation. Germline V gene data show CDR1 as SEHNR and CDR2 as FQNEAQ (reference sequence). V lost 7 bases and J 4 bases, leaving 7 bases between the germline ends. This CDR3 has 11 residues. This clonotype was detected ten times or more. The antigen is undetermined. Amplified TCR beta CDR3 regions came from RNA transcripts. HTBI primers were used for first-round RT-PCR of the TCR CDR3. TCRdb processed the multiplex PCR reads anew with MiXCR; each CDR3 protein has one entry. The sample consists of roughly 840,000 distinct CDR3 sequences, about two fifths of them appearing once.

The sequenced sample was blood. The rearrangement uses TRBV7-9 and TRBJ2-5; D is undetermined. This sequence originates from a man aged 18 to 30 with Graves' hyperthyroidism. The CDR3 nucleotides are TGTGCCAGCAAAGAGCGAGAGACCCAGTACTTC. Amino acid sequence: CASKERETQYF.